What follows are 10 T cell receptor beta chains derived from one specimen sequenced in a study of cytomegalovirus exposure and HLA in healthy donors (dated by TCRdb to 2016 to 2017). Libraries were built with the immunoSEQ multiplex PCR assay. A mixture of 60 forward primers for TCR Vbeta segments and 13 reverse primers for TCR Jbeta segments was used in the multiplex PCR. The immuneACCESS repertoire file appears here via TCRdb, limited to in-frame rearrangements. These files lack a portion of the clones; in checked studies, under half of the deficit traces to unresolved V genes, and the cause of the others is not known. The sample has 50,000 to 65,000 clones on record, about two thirds of them singletons. Jointly, the top ten make up about 20% of the sample. Sequenced: PBMCs. The source is a woman aged 50 to 60 in good health and CMV-seropositive.

This chain uses TRBV7-2 with TRBJ2-2; 11 positions agree with TRBD2. CDR1 SGHTA and CDR2 FQGNSA come from the germline V gene. With V trimmed by 1 base and J by 6 bases, 1 base remained unmatched. The CDR3 contains 15 residues. The CDR3 DNA reads as TGTGCCAGCAGCTTAGGACTAGCGGGACCCGGGGAGCTGTTTTTT. Amino acid sequence: CASSLGLAGPGELFF.

The rearrangement links TRBV10-1 to TRBJ2-1, with 10 bases that match TRBD2. Germline V gene lookup returns CDR1 WNHNN and CDR2 SYGVQD (reference sequence). Germline trimming cut 8 bases from V and 8 bases from J; bases unmatched to any gene: 9. The CDR3 is 14 residues long. CDR3 sequence reads: CASGGLASIYEQFF. CDR3 DNA sequence: TGCGCCAGCGGGGGACTAGCGTCTATCTATGAGCAGTTCTTC.

The chain is built from TRBV7-3 and TRBJ2-7; possible D gene TRBD2, 5 bases. Germline CDR1 is SGHTA and CDR2 is FQGTGA. The V end was cut by 5 bases, the J end by 3 bases, with 20 bases between. The CDR3 has 16 residues. For the CDR3, the DNA is TGTGCCAGCAGCCCAAGGGTTAATAGCGAGTTCTACGAGCAGTACTTC. Its protein is CASSPRVNSEFYEQYF. Together with reference TRBV7-3 and TRBJ2-7, the CDR3 gives the full variable domain: GAGVSQTPSNKVTEKGKYVELRCDPISGHTALYWYRQSLGQGPEFLIYFQGTGAADDSGLPNDRFFAVRPEGSVSTLKIQRTERGDSAVYLCASSPRVNSEFYEQYFGPGTRLTVT.

V gene TRBV18 combines with J gene TRBJ2-5; possible D gene TRBD1, 5 bases. The CDR3 has 15 residues. The ends were cut back, 3 bases at V and 4 bases at J, with 15 bases in the middle. Looked up from germline, CDR1 is KGHSH and CDR2 is LQKENI. The CDR3: CASSPRQILTETQYF. Written as DNA, the CDR3 is TGTGCCAGCTCACCGCGACAGATTTTGACAGAGACCCAGTACTTC.

The V gene is TRBV29-1, the J gene TRBJ1-1; a possible D gene is TRBD1 (5 bases). This CDR3 has 12 residues. V was shortened by 3 bases and J by 3 bases, with 8 bases between the two germline ends. Germline-derived CDR1 and CDR2 are SQVTM and ANQGSEA. The CDR3 here is CSVEKGYTEAFF. For the CDR3, the DNA is TGCAGCGTTGAGAAGGGGTACACTGAAGCTTTCTTT.

The gene calls are TRBV6-5 and TRBJ2-7, with D tentatively TRBD2 (6 bases). The CDR3 sequence is 14 residues long. Per germline, CDR1 MNHEY and CDR2 SVGAGI. Trimming cost V 4 bases and J 7 bases, with 17 bases left between them. CDR3 nucleotide sequence: TGTGCCAGCAGTTCGGCGGGACCTATAGGAGAGCAGTACTTC. Protein product: CASSSAGPIGEQYF.

The chain couples TRBV5-4 to TRBJ1-2, with TRBD1 as a possible D gene (5 bases). CDR3 size: 13 residues. Trimming cost V 3 bases and J 8 bases, with 14 bases left between them. CDR1 SGHNT and CDR2 YYREEE come from the germline V gene (reference sequence). The CDR3 sequence is CASSSSRVWGYTF. CDR3 sequence (DNA): TGTGCCAGCAGCTCATCCAGGGTGTGGGGCTACACCTTC.

This chain links TRBV30 with TRBJ2-5; a weak D match, TRBD2 (6 bases). CDR1 is GTSNPN, CDR2 SVGIG, per germline (reference sequence). V was clipped by 5 bases and J by 5 bases, with 15 bases between them. This CDR3 has 13 residues. The DNA for the CDR3 is TGTGCCTGGGGGAGACGGAGGGTGGAGACCCAGTACTTC. It specifies CAWGRRRVETQYF.

The V call is TRBV28, the J call TRBJ2-7; TRBD1 matches at 7 bases. Germline values: CDR1 MDHEN, CDR2 SYDVKM. The CDR3 totals 13 residues. After removal of 4 bases from V and 5 bases from J, the junction contained 5 bases not matched to a gene. CDR3 DNA sequence: TGTGCCAGCAGTTCTACCGGGACAGACGAGCAGTACTTC. It encodes CASSSTGTDEQYF.

CDR3 sequence: CASSDGTGGFTEAFF. The CDR3 DNA reads as TGTGCCAGCAGTGATGGGACAGGGGGATTTACTGAAGCTTTCTTT. The chain links TRBV6-1 to TRBJ1-1; 11 positions match TRBD1. This CDR3 is built from 15 residues. V lost 3 bases and J lost 5; bases outside the gene matches: 5. Per germline, CDR1 MNHNS and CDR2 SASEGT.